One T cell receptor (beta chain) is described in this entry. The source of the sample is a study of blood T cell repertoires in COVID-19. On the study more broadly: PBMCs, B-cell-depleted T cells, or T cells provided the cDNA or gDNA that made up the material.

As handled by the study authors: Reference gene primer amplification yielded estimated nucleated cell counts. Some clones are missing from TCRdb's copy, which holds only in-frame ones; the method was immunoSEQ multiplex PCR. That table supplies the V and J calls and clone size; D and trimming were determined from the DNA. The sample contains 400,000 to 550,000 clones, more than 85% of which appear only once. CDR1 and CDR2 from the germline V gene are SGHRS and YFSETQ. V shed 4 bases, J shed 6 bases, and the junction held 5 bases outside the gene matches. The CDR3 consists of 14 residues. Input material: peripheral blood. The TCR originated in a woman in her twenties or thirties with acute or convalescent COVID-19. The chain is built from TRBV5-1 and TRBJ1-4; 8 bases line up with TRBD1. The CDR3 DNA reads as TGCGCCAGCAGCCCAGGGGGCGCGTATGAAAAACTGTTTTTT. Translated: CASSPGGAYEKLFF.